This is a list of T cell receptor beta chains from one sample in a study of identical twins. One entry per CDR3 protein results from TCRdb running MiXCR on the 5' RACE reads. The sample contains roughly 570,000 distinct CDR3 sequences, more than 9% of which appear only once. The same data also contributed to another study, on yellow fever vaccine responses in identical twins.

The sample comprised PBMCs. The source is a woman under 30 in good health. Both conserved end residues are part of each CDR3. A D gene is named only where the DNA matches it firmly. Only some rows state a clone size, as once, few, many or a class for expanded clones.

D gene	V gene	CDR3 length	J gene	clone size	CDR3 protein	CDR3 DNA
TRBD2	TRBV7-9	16	TRBJ2-3	few	CASSARGDLRTDTQYF	TGTGCCAGCAGCGCCCGGGGGGACCTCCGCACAGATACGCAGTATTTT
.	TRBV27	14	TRBJ2-7	few	CASSFLDRPGEQYF	TGTGCCAGCAGTTTCCTTGACCGCCCAGGCGAGCAGTACTTC
TRBD1	TRBV4-1	14	TRBJ2-2	.	CASTGQGRSGELFF	TGCGCCAGCACGGGACAGGGAAGGTCCGGGGAGCTGTTTTTT
TRBD1	TRBV11-2	17	TRBJ1-1	few	CASSFGTGVGGVTEAFF	TGTGCCAGCAGCTTCGGGACAGGGGTTGGAGGAGTTACTGAAGCTTTCTTT
.	TRBV7-2	14	TRBJ1-5	few	CASSPKGGEQPQHF	TGTGCCAGCAGCCCGAAGGGGGGAGAGCAGCCCCAGCATTTT
.	TRBV24-1	14	TRBJ2-2	many	CATSFQSNTGELFF	TGTGCCACCAGTTTCCAGTCGAACACCGGGGAGCTGTTTTTT
TRBD2	TRBV12-3/TRBV12-4	16	TRBJ2-2	.	CASSRKRERDTGELFF	TGTGCCAGCAGTCGGAAGCGGGAGAGGGATACCGGGGAGCTGTTTTTT
.	TRBV12-3/TRBV12-4	13	TRBJ1-6	.	CASRRVYNSPLHF	TGTGCCAGCAGGAGGGTATATAATTCACCCCTCCACTTT
TRBD2	TRBV12-3/TRBV12-4	18	TRBJ2-5	few	CASSLRRARASGGETQYF	TGTGCCAGCAGTTTGCGCAGGGCGCGCGCTAGCGGAGGAGAGACCCAGTACTTC
TRBD2	TRBV27	14	TRBJ2-5	.	CASTPTSGEETQYF	TGTGCCAGCACCCCCACTAGCGGAGAAGAGACCCAGTACTTC
.	TRBV28	16	TRBJ2-3	few	CASSPFRTASTDTQYF	TGTGCCAGCAGTCCCTTCCGTACAGCCAGCACAGATACGCAGTATTTT
.	TRBV15	17	TRBJ2-3	many	CATSRDRGGPITDTQYF	TGTGCCACCAGCAGAGATCGAGGTGGTCCGATCACAGATACGCAGTATTTT
TRBD2	TRBV5-1	15	TRBJ2-7	.	CASSPGLAAIYEQYF	TGCGCCAGCAGCCCAGGACTAGCGGCCATCTACGAGCAGTACTTC
TRBD2	TRBV19	16	TRBJ2-6	.	CASKASGDSGANVLTF	TGTGCCAGTAAGGCTAGCGGAGACTCTGGGGCCAACGTCCTGACTTTC
.	TRBV6-1	13	TRBJ2-2	.	CASSNSDTGELFF	TGTGCCAGCAGCAACAGCGACACCGGGGAGCTGTTTTTT
.	TRBV7-2	16	TRBJ2-3	many	CASSLNFGGSTDTQYF	TGTGCCAGCAGCCTAAATTTCGGGGGTAGCACAGATACGCAGTATTTT
TRBD1	TRBV30	15	TRBJ2-2	few	CAWSPGQGRGGELFF	TGTGCCTGGAGTCCAGGACAGGGGAGGGGCGGGGAGCTGTTTTTT
TRBD2	TRBV5-1	17	TRBJ2-3	many	CASSLDTSGGAFDTQYF	TGCGCCAGCAGCTTAGACACTAGCGGGGGGGCCTTTGATACGCAGTATTTT
.	TRBV6-5	12	TRBJ1-2	many	CASSFDTYGYTF	TGTGCCAGCAGTTTCGACACGTATGGCTACACCTTC
.	TRBV7-2	15	TRBJ1-1	.	CASSRRAGSNTEAFF	TGTGCCAGCAGCCGCCGGGCAGGGAGTAATACTGAAGCTTTCTTT
.	TRBV7-9	15	TRBJ1-1	few	CASSLAVPTGHVAFF	TGTGCCAGCAGCTTAGCAGTACCCACAGGCCACGTAGCTTTCTTT
.	TRBV6-5	16	TRBJ2-6	many	CASSYSSSSGANVLTF	TGTGCCAGCAGTTACTCGAGTAGCTCCGGGGCCAACGTCCTGACTTTC
.	TRBV15	16	TRBJ2-3	few	CATSRDRLGSPDTQYF	TGTGCCACCAGCAGAGATAGACTGGGGAGCCCAGATACGCAGTATTTT
.	TRBV7-2	11	TRBJ2-7	many	CASTSSYEQYF	TGTGCCAGCACGAGCTCCTACGAGCAGTACTTC
TRBD2	TRBV28	15	TRBJ2-2	.	CASSLGTSGSGELFF	TGTGCCAGCAGTTTAGGGACTAGCGGGAGCGGGGAGCTGTTTTTT
.	TRBV6-5	15	TRBJ1-6	.	CASSLKGLYNSPLHF	TGTGCCAGCAGCTTAAAGGGGCTGTATAATTCACCCCTCCACTTT
.	TRBV6-1	13	TRBJ1-2	.	CASSVSTYYGYTF	TGTGCCAGCAGTGTGTCCACTTACTATGGCTACACCTTC
.	TRBV7-3	16	TRBJ2-5	.	CASSLMGGRSAETQYF	TGTGCCAGCAGCTTAATGGGCGGCAGATCAGCAGAGACCCAGTACTTC
.	TRBV6-1	15	TRBJ2-7	.	CASKPETGSSYEQYF	TGTGCCAGCAAACCCGAGACGGGTAGCTCCTACGAGCAGTACTTC
.	TRBV5-6	14	TRBJ2-5	few	CASSGSRYPETQYF	TGTGCCAGCAGCGGCTCTCGGTATCCAGAGACCCAGTACTTC
TRBD2	TRBV6-1	15	TRBJ2-1	few	CASSRGSGGFNEQFF	TGTGCCAGCAGCCGCGGTAGCGGGGGGTTCAATGAGCAGTTCTTC
.	TRBV5-1	14	TRBJ1-1	few	CASTSGAGNTEAFF	TGCGCCAGCACGTCCGGGGCGGGGAACACTGAAGCTTTCTTT
.	TRBV12-5	19	TRBJ2-1	once	CASGPSDRDSGGPVNEQFF	TGTGCTAGTGGGCCCTCGGACAGGGACTCGGGAGGGCCGGTCAATGAGCAGTTCTTC
.	TRBV7-2	15	TRBJ1-2	.	CASSLAPAASYGYTF	TGTGCCAGCAGCTTAGCGCCCGCAGCTTCCTATGGCTACACCTTC
.	TRBV30	14	TRBJ2-3	once	CAWSDRVGTDTQYF	TGTGCCTGGAGTGACAGAGTTGGCACAGATACGCAGTATTTT
.	TRBV5-4	16	TRBJ1-5	many	CASSFPPDRSNQPQHF	TGTGCCAGCAGCTTTCCTCCGGACAGATCGAATCAGCCCCAGCATTTT
TRBD2	TRBV7-2	17	TRBJ2-7	few	CASSKTGRTSRKYEQYF	TGTGCCAGCAGCAAAACGGGCCGGACTAGTCGGAAGTACGAGCAGTACTTC
.	TRBV6-9	15	TRBJ2-5	.	CASPIIRRGQETQYF	TGTGCCAGCCCCATCATAAGGAGGGGGCAAGAGACCCAGTACTTC
.	TRBV12-3/TRBV12-4	12	TRBJ1-1	many	CASTPRGLEAFF	TGTGCCAGCACCCCACGGGGGTTGGAAGCTTTCTTT
.	TRBV12-3/TRBV12-4	14	TRBJ2-5	.	CASSFAESQETQYF	TGTGCCAGCAGTTTCGCAGAATCCCAAGAGACCCAGTACTTC
.	TRBV5-1	15	TRBJ2-2	many	CASSLAAGDTGELFF	TGCGCCAGCAGCTTGGCTGCAGGAGACACCGGGGAGCTGTTTTTT
TRBD2	TRBV29-1	17	TRBJ2-2	.	CSVFLAGTLTRSGELFF	TGCAGCGTTTTCCTAGCGGGAACCCTGACGAGGTCCGGGGAGCTGTTTTTT
.	TRBV5-1	13	TRBJ2-2	few	CASSSQPTGELFF	TGCGCCAGCAGCTCACAGCCTACCGGGGAGCTGTTTTTT
TRBD2	TRBV12-3/TRBV12-4	15	TRBJ2-1	many	CASSAGLAAYNEQFF	TGTGCCAGCAGTGCGGGACTAGCGGCCTACAATGAGCAGTTCTTC
TRBD2	TRBV7-2	16	TRBJ2-1	many	CASSRESGGVFNEQFF	TGTGCCAGCAGTCGCGAGAGCGGGGGTGTCTTCAATGAGCAGTTCTTC